This TCR beta chain was observed in a study of blood T cell repertoires in COVID-19. The wider study: Sites in the United States, Italy and Spain provided acute and convalescent COVID-19 samples. The cDNA or gDNA used as material had been derived from T cells, B-cell-depleted T cells, or PBMCs.

Seattle enrolled patients during active infection and tracked them longitudinally. Per the study methods: Amplification from reference gene primers served as the basis for estimated nucleated cell counts. Assay used: immunoSEQ multiplex PCR; TCRdb lists only in-frame clones, some missing. The V and J calls and clone size were taken over from that table, and D and trimming were inferred from the DNA. This table holds about 200,000 clones, around 94% found once. This clonotype was sampled from a man aged 30 to 45 with COVID-19, enrolled during active disease. The sequencing input was peripheral blood.

CDR3 DNA sequence: TGTGCCAGCTCACCACCGGGACAGGACCCCTACGAGCAGTACTTC. Amino acid sequence: CASSPPGQDPYEQYF. The chain is built from TRBV18 and TRBJ2-7; 8 bases agree with TRBD1. The ends lost 0 bases at V and 2 bases at J; junction bases unmatched: 3. The CDR3 runs to 15 residues. In germline, CDR1 is KGHSH, CDR2 LQKENI.